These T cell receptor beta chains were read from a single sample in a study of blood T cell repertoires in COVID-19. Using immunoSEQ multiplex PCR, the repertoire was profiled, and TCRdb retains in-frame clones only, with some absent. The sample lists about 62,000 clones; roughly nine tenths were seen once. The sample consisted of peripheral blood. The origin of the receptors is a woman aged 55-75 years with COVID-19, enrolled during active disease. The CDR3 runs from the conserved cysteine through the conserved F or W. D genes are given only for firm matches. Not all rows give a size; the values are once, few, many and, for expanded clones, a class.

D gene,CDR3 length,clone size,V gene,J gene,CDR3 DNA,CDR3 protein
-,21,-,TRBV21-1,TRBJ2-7,TGTGCCAGCAGCAAATCCCGAGCTGGCGACGGGGGGCGACAGTGGTACTACGAGCAGTACTTC,CASSKSRAGDGGRQWYYEQYF
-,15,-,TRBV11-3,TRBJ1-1,TGTGCCAGCAGCCGCCATCCGGGTATGAACACTGAAGCTTTCTTT,CASSRHPGMNTEAFF
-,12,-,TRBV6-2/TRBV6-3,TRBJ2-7,TGTGCCAGCAGTAAACAGGATTACGAGCAGTACTTC,CASSKQDYEQYF
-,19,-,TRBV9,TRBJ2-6,TGTGCCAGCAGCTCCCTACGCGGACTGCACGGCGCCGGGGCCAACGTCCTGACTTTC,CASSSLRGLHGAGANVLTF
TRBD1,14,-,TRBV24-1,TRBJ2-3,TGTGCCATAGCAACGGACAGGGGCACAGATACGCAGTATTTT,CAIATDRGTDTQYF
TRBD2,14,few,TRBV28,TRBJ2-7,TGTGCCAGCAGTTTCCCTGGCGGGAGCTACGAGCAGTACTTC,CASSFPGGSYEQYF
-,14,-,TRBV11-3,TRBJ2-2,TGTGCCGGAAAGAGCGGGCCCAACACCGGGGAGCTGTTTTTT,CAGKSGPNTGELFF
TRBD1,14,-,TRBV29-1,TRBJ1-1,TGCAGCGTTGAAGGTCGACAGGGGGCCGTTGAAGCTTTCTTT,CSVEGRQGAVEAFF
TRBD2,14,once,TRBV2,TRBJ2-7,TGTGCCAGCAGAGGGGCTAGCGGGAAAGGCGAGCAGTACTTC,CASRGASGKGEQYF
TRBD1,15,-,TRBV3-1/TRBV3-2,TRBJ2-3,TGTGCCAGCAGCCAAGACCTTGGGACAGGGGATACGCAGTATTTT,CASSQDLGTGDTQYF
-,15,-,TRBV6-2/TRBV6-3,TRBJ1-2,TGTGCCAGCAGTTACGCCCCAGGGATGAGCTATGGCTACACCTTC,CASSYAPGMSYGYTF
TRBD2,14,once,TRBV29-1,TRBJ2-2,TGCAGCGTTCGGACGGGGGGAGAAACCGGGGAGCTGTTTTTT,CSVRTGGETGELFF
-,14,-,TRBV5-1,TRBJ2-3,TGCGCCAGCAGCTTGGCCTACAGCACAGATACGCAGTATTTT,CASSLAYSTDTQYF
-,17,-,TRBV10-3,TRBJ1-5,TGTGCCATCAGTGAGAGGGGACAATCGGCCAGCAATCAGCCCCAGCATTTT,CAISERGQSASNQPQHF
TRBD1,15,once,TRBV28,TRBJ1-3,TGTGCCAGCACCGGAGACAGGGCGTCTGGAAACACCATATATTTT,CASTGDRASGNTIYF
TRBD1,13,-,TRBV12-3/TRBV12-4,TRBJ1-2,TGTGCCAGCAGTGGGACAGCCCCCTATGGCTACACCTTC,CASSGTAPYGYTF
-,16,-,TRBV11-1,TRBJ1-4,TGTGCCAGCAGCAAAGAATACAGGGATGAGGATGAAAAACTGTTTTTT,CASSKEYRDEDEKLFF
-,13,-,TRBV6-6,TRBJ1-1,TGTGCCAGCAGTCGATTAGACAACCCTGAAGCTTTCTTT,CASSRLDNPEAFF
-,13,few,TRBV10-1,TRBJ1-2,TGCGCCAGCAGTGAGCGGCAGGGCTATGGCTACACCTTC,CASSERQGYGYTF
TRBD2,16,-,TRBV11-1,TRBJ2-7,TGTGCCAGCAGCTCCTTAGCGGGGGTAAGCTCCTACGAGCAGTACTTC,CASSSLAGVSSYEQYF
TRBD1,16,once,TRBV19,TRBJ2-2,TGTGCCAGTAGCAGAGAGGGACAGGGTCTAGCCGGGGAGCTGTTTTTT,CASSREGQGLAGELFF
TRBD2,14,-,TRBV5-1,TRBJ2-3,TGCGCCAGCAGCTTTAGCGGGACCACAGATACGCAGTATTTT,CASSFSGTTDTQYF
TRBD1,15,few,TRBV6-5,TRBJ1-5,TGTGCCAGCAGGGGGACAGGGGGCAACAATCAGCCCCAGCATTTT,CASRGTGGNNQPQHF
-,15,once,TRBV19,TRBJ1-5,TGTGCCACGGGACACTCTTCTTATAGCAATCAGCCCCAGCATTTT,CATGHSSYSNQPQHF
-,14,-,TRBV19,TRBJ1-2,TGTGCCACCTCGAGTACGCGGGCGGGCTATGGCTACACCTTC,CATSSTRAGYGYTF
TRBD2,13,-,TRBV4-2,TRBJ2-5,TGTGCCAGCAGACCTACTAGCGGAGAGACCCAGTACTTC,CASRPTSGETQYF
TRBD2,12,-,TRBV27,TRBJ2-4,TGTGCCAGCAGCCCGGGGGGAACCATTCAGTACTTC,CASSPGGTIQYF
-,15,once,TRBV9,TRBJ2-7,TGTGCCAGCAGCGTAGGTCCCGGGATCTCCTACGAGCAGTACTTC,CASSVGPGISYEQYF
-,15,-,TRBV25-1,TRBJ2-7,TGTGCCAGCAGTGCCGAGCGTGAGTCGGACTACGAGCAGTACTTC,CASSAERESDYEQYF
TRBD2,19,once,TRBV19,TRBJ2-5,TGTGCCAGTAGCGGAGTGGGGCCGGGACTAGCGGGGAACCAAGAGACCCAGTACTTC,CASSGVGPGLAGNQETQYF
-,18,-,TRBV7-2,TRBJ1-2,TGTGCCAGCAGCTTCCTAGAGGGTGGGCGGCGGTCTAACTATGGCTACACCTTC,CASSFLEGGRRSNYGYTF
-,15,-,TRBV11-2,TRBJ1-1,TGTGCCAGCAGCTTAGAGGCAGGGAAGGGCACTGAAGCTTTCTTT,CASSLEAGKGTEAFF
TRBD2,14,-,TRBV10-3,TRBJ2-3,TGTGCCATCACTGGCGGGAGGGGGGCAGATACGCAGTATTTT,CAITGGRGADTQYF
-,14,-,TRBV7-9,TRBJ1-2,TGTGCCAGCACCAAGGACAGCCTAAACTATGGCTACACCTTC,CASTKDSLNYGYTF
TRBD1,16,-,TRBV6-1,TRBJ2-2,TGTGCCAGCAGTGAAACAGGGGCCGAGATCACCGGGGAGCTGTTTTTT,CASSETGAEITGELFF
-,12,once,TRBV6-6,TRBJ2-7,TGTGCCAGCAGTTTGCAGGACTACGAGCAGTACTTC,CASSLQDYEQYF
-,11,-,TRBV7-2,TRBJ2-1,TGTGCCAGCAGCCCTCGTTTCGAGCAGTTCTTC,CASSPRFEQFF
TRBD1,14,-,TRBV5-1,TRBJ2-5,TGCGCCAGCAGCTTAACAGGGGGCGGGGAGACCCAGTACTTC,CASSLTGGGETQYF
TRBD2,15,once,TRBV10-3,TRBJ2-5,TGTGCCATCAGTGACCTTCTAGCGGCCCAAGAGACCCAGTACTTC,CAISDLLAAQETQYF
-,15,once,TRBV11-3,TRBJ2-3,TGTGCCAGCAGCTTACGGCGGGGCCCCACAGATACGCAGTATTTT,CASSLRRGPTDTQYF
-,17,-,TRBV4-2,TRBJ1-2,TGTGCCAGCAGCCCGTTTGCCCACAGGACCGAGAACTATGGCTACACCTTC,CASSPFAHRTENYGYTF
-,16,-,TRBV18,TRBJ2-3,TGTGCCAGCTCACCACTCACTAGCCTTAGCACAGATACGCAGTATTTT,CASSPLTSLSTDTQYF
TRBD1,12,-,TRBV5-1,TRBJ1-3,TGCGCCAGCGCCCGGGACAGGGACACCATATATTTT,CASARDRDTIYF
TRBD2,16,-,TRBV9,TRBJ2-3,TGTGCCAGCAGCGCCCTAGCGGGAGGCACCACAGATACGCAGTATTTT,CASSALAGGTTDTQYF